This T cell receptor (beta chain) originates from a study of CD8 T cells in Susac syndrome. This clonotype appeared a single time. One junction end does not reproduce the germline sequence, and a read error may be involved. Germline V gene lookup returns CDR1 SSHAT and CDR2 FNYEAQ (reference sequence). This CDR3 comprises 14 residues. Random hexamers served to reverse transcribe roughly 0.5 to 1 ug RNA. Amplification of TCR beta CDR3 by immunoSEQ multiplex PCR spanned 54 Vbeta and 13 Jbeta. MiXCR, run by TCRdb on the immunoSEQ multiplex PCR reads, gives a single entry per CDR3 protein. The sample records 120,000 to 150,000 distinct CDR3 sequences, approximately 94% being singletons.

Sample: CD4+ T cells from PBMCs. The rearrangement uses TRBV7-7 and TRBJ1-5; D is unclear. This sequence was found in a human donor in good health. The CDR3 sequence: CASSLAAGAQPQHF. The DNA of the CDR3 is TGTGCTAGCAGCTTAGCGGCAGGAGCGCAGCCCCAGCATTTT.